This passage covers 22 T cell receptor beta chains from one sample sequenced in a study of blood T cell repertoires in COVID-19. Clones were read by immunoSEQ multiplex PCR, and TCRdb kept only the in-frame ones, dropping some. The sample includes some 350,000 clones, more than 75% of them seen just once. Sequencing was carried out using peripheral blood. Source of these receptors: a woman aged 18-29 years who had recovered from COVID-19.

V usage is TRBV6-5 and J usage is TRBJ2-1, with 11 bases identical to TRBD2. J gave up 7 bases and V 5 bases, and 4 bases lay outside the gene matches. Germline CDR1 is MNHEY and CDR2 is SVGAGI. The CDR3 has 14 residues. CDR3 residues: CASSTSGRVNEQFF. For the CDR3, the DNA is TGTGCCAGCAGTACTAGCGGGAGAGTAAATGAGCAGTTCTTC.

This chain links TRBV19 with TRBJ1-5; tentatively, D is TRBD1 (6 bases). The germline CDR1 and CDR2 sequences are LNHDA and SQIVND (reference sequence). The CDR3 is made up of 16 amino acids. The V end lost 3 bases, the J end lost 6 bases, and 18 bases lay between the germline ends. CDR3 nucleotide sequence: TGTGCCAGTAGTATTTTTTCTGGACAGTCGGTTCAGCCCCAGCATTTT. It specifies CASSIFSGQSVQPQHF.

The chain employs TRBV14 and TRBJ2-5; 9 bases are shared with TRBD2. Trimming removed 4 bases from V and 4 bases from J; junction bases left unmatched: 7. CDR3 length equals 15 residues. In germline, CDR1 is SGHDN, CDR2 FVKESK. The CDR3 nucleotides are TGTGCCAGCAGCCCCTTAGCGGGAGCTCGAGAGACCCAGTACTTC. Translating it yields CASSPLAGARETQYF.

The chain links TRBV28 to TRBJ2-1; 9 bases match TRBD1. This CDR3 contains 15 residues. The germline V gene has CDR1 MDHEN and CDR2 SYDVKM. V lost 6 bases, J lost 6 bases, and 9 bases stayed unmatched. CDR3 coding DNA: TGTGCCAGCAGCCCAGCCGGGACAGGGAGCAATGAGCAGTTCTTC. Its protein product is CASSPAGTGSNEQFF. The variable domain in full, completed from reference TRBV28 and TRBJ2-1, reads DVKVTQSSRYLVKRTGEKVFLECVQDMDHENMFWYRQDPGLGLRLIYFSYDVKMKEKGDIPEGYSVSREKKERFSLILESASTNQTSMYLCASSPAGTGSNEQFFGPGTRLTVL.

The V call is TRBV19, the J call TRBJ2-5, with TRBD2 matching over 9 bases. V gave up 3 bases and J gave up 3 bases; unmatched junction bases: 5. Looked up from germline, CDR1 is LNHDA and CDR2 is SQIVND (reference sequence). The CDR3 is made up of 15 amino acids. CDR3 bases: TGTGCCAGTAGTATCTGGCTAGCGGGGAAAGAGACCCAGTACTTC. Protein product: CASSIWLAGKETQYF. The variable domain in full, completed from reference TRBV19 and TRBJ2-5, reads DGGITQSPKYLFRKEGQNVTLSCEQNLNHDAMYWYRQDPGQGLRLIYYSQIVNDFQKGDIAEGYSVSREKKESFPLTVTSAQKNPTAFYLCASSIWLAGKETQYFGPGTRLLVL.

J is TRBJ1-2 and V is TRBV6-1; 9 nucleotides line up with TRBD1. Germline-derived CDR1 and CDR2 are MNHNS and SASEGT. Trimming at V came to 2 bases and at J to 5 bases, leaving 9 bases not matched to a gene. The CDR3 sequence is 16 residues long. CDR3 amino acids: CASSERGDRARYGYTF. The CDR3 DNA reads as TGTGCCAGCAGTGAAAGAGGGGACAGGGCCCGATATGGCTACACCTTC.

This chain links TRBV7-8 with TRBJ2-3, with TRBD2 identical over 8 bases. The germline V gene has CDR1 SGHVS and CDR2 FQNEAQ. The CDR3 spans 17 residues. V lost 4 bases and J lost 2; bases outside the gene matches: 11. The CDR3 loop reads CASSYPLGAGDTDTQYF. CDR3 bases: TGTGCCAGCAGCTACCCCCTCGGAGCGGGAGACACAGATACGCAGTATTTT.

The chain is built from TRBV18 and TRBJ1-5; 11 bases align to TRBD1. Germline CDR1 reads KGHSH; CDR2 reads LQKENI. This CDR3 has 16 residues. With V trimmed by 3 bases and J by 1 base, 2 bases remained unmatched. In DNA, the CDR3 is TGTGCCAGCTCACCCGGACAGGGGGCAAGCAATCAGCCCCAGCATTTT. It codes for CASSPGQGASNQPQHF.

The chain has TRBV19 and TRBJ2-1; 8 positions agree with TRBD2. The CDR3 totals 14 residues. Germline CDR1 and CDR2: LNHDA and SQIVND (reference sequence). Germline trimming cut 1 base from V and 9 bases from J; bases unmatched to any gene: 5. The CDR3 region has the DNA TGTGCCAGTAGTATAGCGGGAGGGCCGATTGAGCAGTTCTTC. Protein product: CASSIAGGPIEQFF.

J is TRBJ1-5 and V is TRBV2; 8 bases map to TRBD1. The length of the CDR3 is 15 residues. The V gene's germline CDR1 is SNHLY and CDR2 FYNNEI. J lost 1 base, V lost 6 bases, and 5 bases had no gene match. Here the CDR3 DNA reads TGTGCCAGCAGAATCGGACAGGGAAGCAATCAGCCCCAGCATTTT. The encoded protein is CASRIGQGSNQPQHF.

About this clone: Mismatch with germline at one junction end may stem from a read error. The chain recombines TRBV14 with TRBJ2-1, with 8 bases aligning to TRBD2. Per the germline V gene, CDR1 is SGHDN and CDR2 is FVKESK. The length of the CDR3 is 16 residues. CDR3 in DNA: TGTGCCAGCAGCCGGGGGAGCGGGAGCTCCCACAATGAGCAGTTCTTC. This translates into CASSRGSGSSHNEQFF.

The rearrangement links TRBV6-2 or TRBV6-3 to TRBJ2-1; D unclear. Trimming took off 5 bases at V and 8 bases at J, with 10 bases between the two ends. CDR3 length: 12 amino acids. Germline V gene sequence: CDR1 MNHEY, CDR2 SVGEGT. The CDR3 DNA is TGTGCCAGCAGTCTCTCTCGTTATGAGCAGTTCTTC. It specifies CASSLSRYEQFF.

CDR3 sequence reads: CASSWSDMNTEAFF. CDR3 bases: TGTGCCAGCAGCTGGTCAGATATGAACACTGAAGCTTTCTTT. This sequence joins TRBV11-2 and TRBJ1-1; unclear D gene. Germline CDR1 reads SGHAT; CDR2 reads FQNNGV. V was pared by 4 bases and J by 0 bases, with 9 bases between. This CDR3 comprises 14 residues. The full variable domain, completed using reference TRBV11-2 and TRBJ1-1, is EAGVAQSPRYKIIEKRQSVAFWCNPISGHATLYWYQQILGQGPKLLIQFQNNGVVDDSQLPKDRFSAERLKGVDSTLKIQPAKLEDSAVYLCASSWSDMNTEAFFGQGTRLTVV.

The genes are TRBV2 and TRBJ2-1; D may be TRBD2 (5 bases). The CDR3 consists of 15 residues. Trimming cost V 4 bases and J 2 bases, with 12 bases left between them. Germline V lookup: CDR1 SNHLY, CDR2 FYNNEI. CDR3 DNA sequence: TGTGCCAGCAGTGCGGACTCTGGGACCTACAATGAGCAGTTCTTC. Amino acids: CASSADSGTYNEQFF. The full variable domain, with the rest looked up from reference TRBV2 and TRBJ2-1, is EPEVTQTPSHQVTQMGQEVILRCVPISNHLYFYWYRQILGQKVEFLVSFYNNEISEKSEIFDDQFSVERPDGSNFTLKIRSTKLEDSAMYFCASSADSGTYNEQFFGPGTRLTVL.

This chain joins TRBV5-8 and TRBJ2-4; TRBD2 is a possible D gene (5 bases). The V gene lost 1 base and the J gene lost 5 bases, with 19 bases spanning the gap. The CDR3 totals 17 residues. Germline CDR1 and CDR2: SGHTS and YDEGEE. The CDR3 protein is CASSLIGVPNPENIQYF. CDR3 coding DNA: TGTGCCAGCAGCTTGATCGGGGTCCCGAATCCTGAAAACATTCAGTACTTC.

The rearrangement uses TRBV7-2 and TRBJ1-1; TRBD1 is a possible D gene (5 bases). From germline, CDR1 is SGHTA and CDR2 FQGNSA. The CDR3 covers 16 residues. Trimming removed 6 bases from V and 1 base from J, with 18 bases in between. The chain's CDR3 is CASSIGRVLSNTEAFF. CDR3 nucleotides: TGTGCCAGCAGTATCGGCAGGGTCTTATCGAACACTGAAGCTTTCTTT.

The rearrangement uses TRBV7-8 and TRBJ1-5, with 7 bases matching TRBD1. This CDR3 contains 14 residues. The germline CDR1 and CDR2 sequences are SGHVS and FQNEAQ. Unmatched junction bases numbered 8, after V lost 5 bases and J lost 7 bases. CDR3 in DNA: TGTGCCAGCAGCCTCGACAGGGTGAGACAGCCCCAGCATTTT. Protein sequence: CASSLDRVRQPQHF.

The rearrangement links TRBV6-6 to TRBJ2-3; 16 nucleotides line up with TRBD2. The CDR3 runs 19 residues. Germline trimming cut 5 bases from V and 6 bases from J; bases unmatched to any gene: 14. Germline CDR1 reads MNHNY; CDR2 reads SVGAGI (reference sequence). CDR3 DNA: TGTGCCAGCAGTCGGGGACTAGCGGGAGGGCCGGGGCTAGAGGATACGCAGTATTTT. It yields the protein CASSRGLAGGPGLEDTQYF.

The J gene is TRBJ2-7, the V gene TRBV11-3; 10 bases line up with TRBD2. The V segment lost 4 bases and the J segment 5 bases; nucleotides outside the gene matches: 8. Germline CDR1 is SGHNT and CDR2 is YENEEA. The CDR3 covers 15 residues. CDR3 sequence: CASSSGSGRTHEQYV. The CDR3, as DNA: TGTGCCAGCAGCTCCGGTAGCGGGAGGACCCACGAGCAGTACGTC.

The chain recombines TRBV29-1 with TRBJ2-5, with D possibly being TRBD1 (5 bases). Germline loops: CDR1 SQVTM, CDR2 ANQGSEA. Trimming took off 4 bases at V and 2 bases at J, with 8 bases between the two ends. This CDR3 spans 12 amino acids. CDR3 region: CSVAGQQETQYF. The CDR3 DNA sequence: TGCAGCGTTGCAGGGCAGCAAGAGACCCAGTACTTC.

This chain uses TRBV13 with TRBJ1-1; 7 bases align to TRBD1. CDR3 length: 12 amino acids. Germline loops: CDR1 PRHDT, CDR2 FYEKMQ (reference sequence). J was trimmed by 6 bases and V by 5 bases; bases with no gene match: 3. The CDR3 loop is CASSTGQPEAFF. The CDR3 nucleotides read TGTGCCAGCAGCACGGGACAGCCTGAAGCTTTCTTT.

This chain links TRBV4-3 with TRBJ1-4, with TRBD1 as a possible D gene (6 bases). This CDR3 has 16 amino acids. With 1 base removed from V and 6 bases from J, the gap between germline ends came to 15 bases. The germline gives CDR1 LGHNA, CDR2 YSLEER. The CDR3 sequence: CASSQAGTSMYEKLFF. CDR3 DNA: TGCGCCAGCAGCCAAGCCGGGACATCGATGTATGAAAAACTGTTTTTT.